A single sample is the source of the 19 T cell receptor beta chains below, sequenced in a study of blood T cell repertoires in COVID-19. Data came from immunoSEQ multiplex PCR; TCRdb stores just in-frame clones and leaves some out. The sample yields some 87,000 clones, 80% to 90% seen once. Input material: peripheral blood. The origin of the receptors is a human donor in a cohort sampled during active COVID-19.

The V gene is TRBV7-3, the J gene TRBJ2-2; 11 positions match TRBD2. Losses at the gene ends were 8 bases for V and 7 bases for J; bases not matched to a gene: 9. Germline V gene data show CDR1 as SGHTA and CDR2 as FQGTGA. The CDR3 spans 15 residues. CDR3 DNA sequence: TGTGCCAGCCGGGCTAGCGGGGGGCGGATCGGGGAGCTGTTTTTT. Amino acid sequence: CASRASGGRIGELFF.

This clone was detected once. The V call is TRBV3-1 (or the pseudogene TRBV3-2), the J call TRBJ1-4, with TRBD1 matching over 7 bases. This CDR3 comprises 15 residues. Trimming at V came to 1 base and at J to 5 bases, leaving 4 bases not matched to a gene. Looked up from germline, CDR1 is LGHDT and CDR2 is YNNKEL (reference sequence). The CDR3 nucleotides are TGTGCCAGCAGCCAAGGAGGGGGACAGAATGAAAAACTGTTTTTT. Translated, it gives CASSQGGGQNEKLFF.

The genes are TRBV4-2 and TRBJ1-4, with 10 bases fitting TRBD1. The V segment lost 2 bases and the J segment 8 bases; nucleotides outside the gene matches: 8. The germline gives CDR1 LGHNA, CDR2 YNFKEQ. The CDR3 is made up of 16 amino acids. CDR3 in DNA: TGTGCCAGCAGCCAACTAGACAGGGGGCGAGGCGAAAAACTGTTTTTT. This gives the protein CASSQLDRGRGEKLFF.

This chain joins TRBV18 and TRBJ2-3, with D possibly being TRBD1 (6 bases). CDR3 length: 15 amino acids. Germline CDR1 reads KGHSH; CDR2 reads LQKENI. Trimming stripped 4 bases from V and 0 bases from J, with 11 bases between. CDR3 DNA: TGTGCCAGCTCACTCAGGGGAAAAAGCACAGATACGCAGTATTTT. It encodes CASSLRGKSTDTQYF.

The V and J genes are TRBV6-5 and TRBJ2-1, with 11 nucleotides matching TRBD1. CDR1 is MNHEY and CDR2 is SVGAGI in the germline V gene. This CDR3 comprises 15 residues. J gave up 3 bases and V 7 bases, and 5 bases lay outside the gene matches. The CDR3 here is CASISGTGGYNEQFF. Written as DNA, the CDR3 is TGTGCCAGCATATCCGGGACAGGGGGCTACAATGAGCAGTTCTTC.

The V and J genes are TRBV2 and TRBJ1-4, with 8 bases that match TRBD1. V shed 5 bases, J shed 3 bases, and the junction held 2 bases outside the gene matches. There are 14 residues in the CDR3. The germline CDR1 and CDR2 sequences are SNHLY and FYNNEI. The CDR3 region has the DNA TGTGCCAGCAGTCTGGACAGGGCTAATGAAAAACTGTTTTTT. The encoded protein is CASSLDRANEKLFF.

The rearrangement uses TRBV7-9 and TRBJ2-6, with 7 bases identical to TRBD2. The J segment lost 2 bases and the V segment lost 5 bases, leaving 12 bases of the junction unmatched. The CDR3 loop spans 18 amino acids. The V gene's germline CDR1 is SEHNR and CDR2 FQNEAQ (reference sequence). The CDR3 DNA follows: TGTGCCAGCAGCGGTTCATCTACGGGGACTACTGGGGCCAACGTCCTGACTTTC. Protein sequence: CASSGSSTGTTGANVLTF.

The V gene is TRBV28, the J gene TRBJ1-6; maybe TRBD1 (6 bases). V lost 6 bases to trimming and J lost 8 bases, with 14 bases between them. The CDR3 is made up of 14 amino acids. Germline V gene lookup returns CDR1 MDHEN and CDR2 SYDVKM. The CDR3 is CASRLQGGDSPLHF. The CDR3 DNA reads as TGTGCCAGCAGATTACAGGGTGGCGATTCACCCCTCCACTTT.

This clone was found once. The V call is TRBV3-1 (or the pseudogene TRBV3-2), the J call TRBJ2-3; 10 bases are a match to TRBD2. Germline CDR1 and CDR2: LGHDT and YNNKEL (reference sequence). This CDR3 is built from 16 residues. The ends lost 1 base at V and 5 bases at J; junction bases unmatched: 6. CDR3 protein: CASSQASGGVLDTQYF. In nucleotides, the CDR3 is TGTGCCAGCAGCCAAGCCAGCGGGGGGGTACTAGATACGCAGTATTTT.

The genes are TRBV19 and TRBJ2-3, with 7 positions matching TRBD2. CDR3 size: 13 residues. Germline CDR1 and CDR2: LNHDA and SQIVND (reference sequence). Trimming cost V 7 bases and J 5 bases; bases outside gene matches: 6. The CDR3 spells CASNSGGGDTQYF. The CDR3 nucleotides are TGTGCCAGTAATTCGGGCGGGGGAGATACGCAGTATTTT.

The V gene is TRBV7-9, the J gene TRBJ1-4; 9 positions agree with TRBD1. The CDR3 totals 14 residues. From germline, CDR1 is SEHNR and CDR2 FQNEAQ (reference sequence). J gave up 6 bases and V 1 base, and 0 bases lay outside the gene matches. The chain's CDR3 is CASSLGTGDEKLFF. As DNA, the CDR3 is TGTGCCAGCAGCTTAGGGACAGGGGATGAAAAACTGTTTTTT. The variable domain in full, with the rest retrieved from reference TRBV7-9 and TRBJ1-4, is DTGVSQNPRHKITKRGQNVTFRCDPISEHNRLYWYRQTLGQGPEFLTYFQNEAQLEKSRLLSDRFSAERPKGSFSTLEIQRTEQGDSAMYLCASSLGTGDEKLFFGSGTQLSVL.

V gene TRBV27 combines with J gene TRBJ1-1; D remains unclear. The CDR3 totals 13 residues. Germline values: CDR1 MNHEY, CDR2 SMNVEV (reference sequence). Trimming cost V 5 bases and J 6 bases, with 13 bases left between them. In DNA form, the CDR3 reads TGTGCCAGCAGTCCACGGCCGCGGGCTGAAGCTTTCTTT. The encoded protein is CASSPRPRAEAFF.

The chain has TRBV7-9 and TRBJ1-4; the D is unclear. V shed 3 bases and J shed 7 bases, with 6 bases lying between them. This CDR3 has 12 amino acids. The V gene's germline CDR1 is SEHNR and CDR2 FQNEAQ (reference sequence). In DNA form, the CDR3 reads TGTGCCAGCAGCTTGAACATTGAAAAACTGTTTTTT. Residues: CASSLNIEKLFF.

The chain uses TRBV11-2 and TRBJ1-5; unclear D gene. This CDR3 has 15 residues. V was trimmed by 1 base and J by 3 bases, leaving 10 bases between them. Per germline, CDR1 SGHAT and CDR2 FQNNGV. DNA for the CDR3: TGTGCCAGCAGCTTAGGATCCGGGGACAATCAGCCCCAGCATTTT. This sequence encodes CASSLGSGDNQPQHF.

The CDR3 nucleotides are TGTGCCAGCAGCCGGGACAGGGCGTACGATGAGCAGTTCTTC. Translation gives CASSRDRAYDEQFF. This sequence joins TRBV6-4 and TRBJ2-1; 9 nucleotides match TRBD1. This CDR3 is built from 14 residues. The V segment lost 6 bases and the J segment 8 bases; nucleotides outside the gene matches: 8. The germline V gene encodes CDR1 MRHNA and CDR2 SNTAGT.

The chain joins TRBV30 to TRBJ1-1; no definite D call. Germline V gives CDR1 GTSNPN, CDR2 SVGIG (reference sequence). The CDR3 consists of 12 residues. Trimming took 2 bases from V and 4 from J, leaving 8 bases between them. CDR3 region: CAWSPGGTEAFF. In DNA form, the CDR3 reads TGTGCCTGGAGTCCGGGAGGCACTGAAGCTTTCTTT.

The chain recombines TRBV10-2 with TRBJ2-3; TRBD1 aligns across 9 bases. J gave up 2 bases and V 10 bases, and 4 bases lay outside the gene matches. Germline V gives CDR1 WSHSY, CDR2 SAAADI. The CDR3 has 13 residues. The CDR3 sequence is CATLQGATDTQYF. Written as DNA, the CDR3 is TGCGCCACCCTACAGGGGGCCACAGATACGCAGTATTTT.

This chain links TRBV5-1 with TRBJ1-1, with 8 bases identical to TRBD1. CDR1 is SGHRS and CDR2 is YFSETQ in the germline V gene. The CDR3 sequence is 13 residues long. J gave up 7 bases and V 2 bases, and 4 bases lay outside the gene matches. CDR3 residues: CASSFSGQGEAFF. For the CDR3, the DNA is TGCGCCAGCAGCTTCTCCGGACAGGGTGAAGCTTTCTTT. The full variable domain, with the rest looked up from reference TRBV5-1 and TRBJ1-1, is KAGVTQTPRYLIKTRGQQVTLSCSPISGHRSVSWYQQTPGQGLQFLFEYFSETQRNKGNFPGRFSGRQFSNSRSEMNVSTLELGDSALYLCASSFSGQGEAFFGQGTRLTVV.

V is TRBV5-6 and J is TRBJ2-5; weak D call: TRBD1 (6 bases). V dropped 3 bases and J dropped 5 bases, with 20 bases sitting between them. From germline, CDR1 is SGHDT and CDR2 YYEEEE. CDR3 length equals 16 residues. CDR3 amino acids: CASSSHREKVVETQYF. The CDR3 coding sequence is TGTGCCAGCAGCTCCCACAGGGAAAAAGTAGTGGAGACCCAGTACTTC.